This T cell receptor (beta chain) was identified in a study of T cell changes during pregnancy in multiple sclerosis. Measured with immunoSEQ multiplex PCR; TCRdb has only the in-frame clones, and not every one. The profile shows some 64,000 clones, more than 90% of them singletons. V shed 3 bases, J shed 6 bases, and the junction held 10 bases outside the gene matches. Germline CDR1 reads SGHNT; CDR2 reads YENEEA. CDR3 length equals 15 residues. This receptor was obtained from a female donor in good health, enrolled as a control in a pregnancy study. The starting material was peripheral blood, obtained in the first trimester of pregnancy. This chain uses TRBV11-3 with TRBJ2-7; TRBD2 agrees at 8 bases. The CDR3 protein is CASSFRAREGGEQYF. In DNA form, the CDR3 reads TGTGCCAGCAGCTTTCGGGCCCGGGAGGGAGGCGAGCAGTACTTC.